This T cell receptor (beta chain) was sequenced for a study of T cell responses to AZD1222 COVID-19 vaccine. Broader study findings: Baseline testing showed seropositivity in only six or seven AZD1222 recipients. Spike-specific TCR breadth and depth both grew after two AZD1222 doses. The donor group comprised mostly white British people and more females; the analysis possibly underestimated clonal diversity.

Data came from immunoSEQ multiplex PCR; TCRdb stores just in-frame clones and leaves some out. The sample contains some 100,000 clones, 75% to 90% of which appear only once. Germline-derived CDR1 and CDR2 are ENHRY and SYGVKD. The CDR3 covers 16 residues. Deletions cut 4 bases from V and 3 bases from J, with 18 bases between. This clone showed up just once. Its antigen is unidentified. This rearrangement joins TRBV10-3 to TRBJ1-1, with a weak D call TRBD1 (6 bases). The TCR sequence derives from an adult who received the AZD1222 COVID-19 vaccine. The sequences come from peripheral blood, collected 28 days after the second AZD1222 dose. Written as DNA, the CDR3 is TGTGCCATCAGTGCTATCAGGGGTCTGAAGCACACTGAAGCTTTCTTT. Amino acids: CAISAIRGLKHTEAFF.